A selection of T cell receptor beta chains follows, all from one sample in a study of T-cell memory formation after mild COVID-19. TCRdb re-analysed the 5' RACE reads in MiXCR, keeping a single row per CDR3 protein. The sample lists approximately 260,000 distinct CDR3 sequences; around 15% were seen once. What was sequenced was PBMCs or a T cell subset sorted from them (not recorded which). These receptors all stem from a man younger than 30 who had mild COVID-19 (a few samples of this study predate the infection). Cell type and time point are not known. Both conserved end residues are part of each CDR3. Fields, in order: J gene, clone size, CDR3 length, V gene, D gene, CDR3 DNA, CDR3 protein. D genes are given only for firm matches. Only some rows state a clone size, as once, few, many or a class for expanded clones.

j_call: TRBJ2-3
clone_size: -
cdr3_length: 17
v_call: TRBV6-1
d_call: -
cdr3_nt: TGTGCCAGCAGTGGCGGAAATAGCATGGGGTTCACAGATACGCAGTATTTT
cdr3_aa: CASSGGNSMGFTDTQYF

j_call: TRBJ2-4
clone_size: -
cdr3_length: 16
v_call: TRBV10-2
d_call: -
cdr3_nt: TGCGCCAGCAATCCCCGGGGGCCACTAGCCAAAAACATTCAGTACTTC
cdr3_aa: CASNPRGPLAKNIQYF

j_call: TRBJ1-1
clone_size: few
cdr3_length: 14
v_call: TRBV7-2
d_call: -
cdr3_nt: TGTGCCAGCAGCCAAATGGGAGCTAACACTGAAGCTTTCTTT
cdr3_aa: CASSQMGANTEAFF

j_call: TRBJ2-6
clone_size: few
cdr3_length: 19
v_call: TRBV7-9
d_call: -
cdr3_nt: TGTGCCAGCAGCTATAAGGGTTCGGGGTCCCTTAGGGGGGCCAACGTCCTGACTTTC
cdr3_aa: CASSYKGSGSLRGANVLTF

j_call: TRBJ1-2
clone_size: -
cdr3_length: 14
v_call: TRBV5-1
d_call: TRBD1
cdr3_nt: TGCGCCAGCAGCATCGGGACAGGCATCTATGGCTACACCTTC
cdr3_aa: CASSIGTGIYGYTF

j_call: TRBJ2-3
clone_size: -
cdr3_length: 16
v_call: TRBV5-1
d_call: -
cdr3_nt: TGCGCCAGCAGTCCCGGAGGCCAGGGCTTTACAGATACGCAGTATTTT
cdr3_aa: CASSPGGQGFTDTQYF

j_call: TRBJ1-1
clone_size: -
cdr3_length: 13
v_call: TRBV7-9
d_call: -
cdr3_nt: TGTGCCAGCAGGCCAGCCATGAACACTGAAGCTATCTTT
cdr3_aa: CASRPAMNTEAIF

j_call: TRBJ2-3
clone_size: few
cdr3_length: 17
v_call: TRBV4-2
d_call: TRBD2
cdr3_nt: TGTGCCAGCAGCCCCCAACACCCGGGACTATACACAGATACGCAGTATTTT
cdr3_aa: CASSPQHPGLYTDTQYF

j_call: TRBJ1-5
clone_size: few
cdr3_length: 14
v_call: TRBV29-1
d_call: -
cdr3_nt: TGCAGCGTAGCCGGAACAGGGAAGAATCAGCCCCAGCATTTT
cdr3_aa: CSVAGTGKNQPQHF

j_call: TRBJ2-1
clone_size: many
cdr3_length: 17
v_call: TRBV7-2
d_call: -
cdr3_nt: TGTGCCAGCAGCTTAGGTGGGGGGGCCCGGTCCTACAATGAGCAGTTCTTC
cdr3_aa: CASSLGGGARSYNEQFF

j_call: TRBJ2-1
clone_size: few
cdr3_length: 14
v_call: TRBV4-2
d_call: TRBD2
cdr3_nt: TGTGCCAGCAGCCTAGCGGGGGGGAGGTCTGAGCAGTTCTTC
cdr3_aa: CASSLAGGRSEQFF

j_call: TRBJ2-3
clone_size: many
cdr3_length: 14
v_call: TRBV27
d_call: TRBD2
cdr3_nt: TGTGCCAGCAGTCCCTTAGCGGGGGGGCGTACGCAGTATTTT
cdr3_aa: CASSPLAGGRTQYF

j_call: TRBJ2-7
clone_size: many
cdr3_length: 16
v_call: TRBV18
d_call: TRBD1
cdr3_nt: TGTGCCAGCTCACCCCCTGGGACAGGGGCCCTCTACGAGCAGTACTTC
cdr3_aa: CASSPPGTGALYEQYF

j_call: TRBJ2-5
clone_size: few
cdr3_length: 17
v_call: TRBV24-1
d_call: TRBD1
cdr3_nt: TGTGCCACCAGTGAAACGGGTGGGGACAGGCCAAAAGAGACCCAGTACTTC
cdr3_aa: CATSETGGDRPKETQYF

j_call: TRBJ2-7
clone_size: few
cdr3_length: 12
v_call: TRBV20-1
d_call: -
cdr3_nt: TGCAGTGCTACCGCAGGGCCCTACGAGCAGTACTTC
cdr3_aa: CSATAGPYEQYF

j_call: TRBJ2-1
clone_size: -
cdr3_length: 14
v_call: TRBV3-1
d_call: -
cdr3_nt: TGTGCCAGCAGCCAAGTGGCAGGAACCAATGAGCAGTTCTTC
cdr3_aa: CASSQVAGTNEQFF

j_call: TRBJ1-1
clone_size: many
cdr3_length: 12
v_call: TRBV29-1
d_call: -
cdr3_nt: TGCAGCGTAGGACAGATGAACACTGAAGCTTTCTTT
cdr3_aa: CSVGQMNTEAFF

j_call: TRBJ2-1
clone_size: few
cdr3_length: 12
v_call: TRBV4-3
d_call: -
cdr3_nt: TGCGCCAGCAGGGATTGGGACAATGAGCAGTTCTTC
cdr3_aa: CASRDWDNEQFF

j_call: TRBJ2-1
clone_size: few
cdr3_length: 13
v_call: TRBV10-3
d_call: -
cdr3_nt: TGTGCCATCAGGTTTGCGGCCTACAATGAGCAGTTCTTC
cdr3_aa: CAIRFAAYNEQFF

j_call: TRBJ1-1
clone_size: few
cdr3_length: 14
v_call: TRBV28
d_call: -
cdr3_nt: TGTGCCAGCATAAGTGGGGGGCACGGGACTGAAGCTTTCTTT
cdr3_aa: CASISGGHGTEAFF

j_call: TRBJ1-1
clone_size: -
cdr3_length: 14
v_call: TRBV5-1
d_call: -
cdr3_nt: TGCGCCAGCAGCGGCCCCGGGGGGGGCGCTGAAGCTTTCTTT
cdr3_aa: CASSGPGGGAEAFF

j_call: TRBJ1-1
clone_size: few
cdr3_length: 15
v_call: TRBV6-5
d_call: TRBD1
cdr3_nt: TGTGCCAGCAGTCGAGGGACAGCCCCGCGCACTGAAGCTTTCTTT
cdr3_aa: CASSRGTAPRTEAFF

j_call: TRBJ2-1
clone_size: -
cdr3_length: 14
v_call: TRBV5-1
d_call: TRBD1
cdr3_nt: TGCGCCAGCAGCGGGACAGGGGTGGAGAATGAGCAGTTCTTC
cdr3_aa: CASSGTGVENEQFF

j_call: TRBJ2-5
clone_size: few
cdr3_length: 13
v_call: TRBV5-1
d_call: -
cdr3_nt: TGCGCCAGCAGCTTCGGGGTCCAAGAGACCCAGTACTTC
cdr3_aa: CASSFGVQETQYF

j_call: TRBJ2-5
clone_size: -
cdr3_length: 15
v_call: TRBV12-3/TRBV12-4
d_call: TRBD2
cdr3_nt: TGTGCCAGCAGACCCTTACTTGGGGGGGTAGAGACCCAGTACTTC
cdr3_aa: CASRPLLGGVETQYF

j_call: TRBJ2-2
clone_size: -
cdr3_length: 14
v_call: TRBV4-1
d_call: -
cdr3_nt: TGCGCCAGCAGCCAAGACCCGTACACCGGGGAGCTGTTTTTT
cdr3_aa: CASSQDPYTGELFF

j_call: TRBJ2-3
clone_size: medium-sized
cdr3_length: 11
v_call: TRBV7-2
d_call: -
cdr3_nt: TGTGCCAGCAGCTTTACAGATACGCAGTATTTT
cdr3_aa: CASSFTDTQYF

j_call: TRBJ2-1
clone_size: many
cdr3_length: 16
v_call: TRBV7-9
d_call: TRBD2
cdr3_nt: TGTGCCAGCAGCCCGGGACTAGCGGGCTTCTACAATGAGCAGTTCTTC
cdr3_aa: CASSPGLAGFYNEQFF

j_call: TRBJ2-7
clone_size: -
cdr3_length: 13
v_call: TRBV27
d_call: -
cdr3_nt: TGTGCCAGCAGTTACACAGACTCCTACGAGCAGTACTTC
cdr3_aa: CASSYTDSYEQYF

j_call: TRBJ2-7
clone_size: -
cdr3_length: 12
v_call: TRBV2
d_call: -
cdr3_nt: TGTGCCAGCAGGACAGCCAAATACGAGCAGTACTTC
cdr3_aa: CASRTAKYEQYF

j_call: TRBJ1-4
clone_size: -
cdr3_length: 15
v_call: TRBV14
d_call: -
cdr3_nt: TGTGCCAGCAGCCAAGACAGGAACGTCGGAGAAAAACTGTTTTTT
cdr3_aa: CASSQDRNVGEKLFF

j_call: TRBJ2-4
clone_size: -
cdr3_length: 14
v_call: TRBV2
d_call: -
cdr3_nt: TGTGCCAGCAGTGAGATAATAGCCAAAAACATTCAGTACTTC
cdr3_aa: CASSEIIAKNIQYF